The 7 T cell receptor beta chains given below trace back to one sample, sequenced in a study of shared clonotypes between healthy human individuals. Libraries were prepared by immunoSEQ multiplex PCR; TCRdb keeps only in-frame clonotypes and omits some of them. This sample carries about 530,000 clones, 90% to 97% of them seen once, and the ten largest clones take approximately 0.06%. The sequencing input was naive CD4+ T cells sorted from blood. Subset noted: CD45RA+ positively selected. The receptors derive from a woman younger than 45 in good health.

CDR3 region: CASSQQQHLEQYF. The CDR3 nucleotides read TGCGCCAGCAGCCAACAGCAGCACCTTGAGCAGTACTTC. The gene calls are TRBV4-1 and TRBJ2-7; D is ambiguous. CDR3 size: 13 residues. V was shortened by 2 bases and J by 7 bases, with 12 bases between the two germline ends. Germline V gives CDR1 MGHRA, CDR2 YSYEKL.

The V gene is TRBV18, the J gene TRBJ2-1; TRBD2 agrees at 8 bases. Germline-derived CDR1 and CDR2 are KGHSH and LQKENI. CDR3 length equals 18 residues. V shed 3 bases and J 10 bases; nucleotides not matched to a gene: 20. CDR3 bases: TGTGCCAGCTCACCTTTCAAGTCTGCGGGGGGCGCAGAGTTAGAGCAGTTCTTC. It translates to CASSPFKSAGGAELEQFF.

This clone was seen only a few times. This specimen includes other DNA sequences encoding the same CDR3. V usage is TRBV6-5 and J usage is TRBJ2-7; maybe TRBD2 (5 bases). Between the trimmed V and J ends, which lost 0 bases and 0 bases, there was a span of 9 bases. Germline loops: CDR1 MNHEY, CDR2 SVGAGI. The CDR3 is made up of 15 amino acids. The chain's CDR3 is CASSYSAGSSYEQYF. The CDR3, as DNA: TGTGCCAGCAGTTACTCCGCGGGCAGCTCCTACGAGCAGTACTTC.

The chain joins TRBV18 to TRBJ2-1; 8 nucleotides align to TRBD1. Germline CDR1 is KGHSH and CDR2 is LQKENI. J lost 8 bases, V lost 4 bases, and 4 bases had no gene match. CDR3 length equals 13 residues. CDR3 DNA: TGTGCCAGCTCACGGACAGGGATCGATGAGCAGTTCTTC. It yields the protein CASSRTGIDEQFF.

The rearrangement links TRBV28 to TRBJ2-5; D ambiguous. V was trimmed by 8 bases and J by 4 bases, leaving 11 bases between them. The germline gives CDR1 MDHEN, CDR2 SYDVKM. The CDR3 consists of 12 residues. CDR3 coding DNA: TGTGCCAGCGGCGCATCGAGAGAGACCCAGTACTTC. The encoded protein is CASGASRETQYF.

This sequence joins TRBV6-1 and TRBJ1-4, with 7 bases that match TRBD1. The CDR3 has 15 amino acids. V trimming: 6 bases; J trimming: 6 bases; junction bases outside the gene matches: 10. Germline V lookup: CDR1 MNHNS, CDR2 SASEGT. CDR3 DNA sequence: TGTGCCAGCAGACTTCCGACAGGGCGGGATGAAAAACTGTTTTTT. It yields the protein CASRLPTGRDEKLFF.

CDR3 amino acids: CASRRAGASPPDTQYF. CDR3 nucleotide sequence: TGTGCCAGCAGGAGAGCGGGAGCTTCACCTCCGGATACGCAGTATTTT. This rearrangement joins TRBV6-6 to TRBJ2-3, with 8 nucleotides matching TRBD2. V was pared by 6 bases and J by 6 bases, with 14 bases of the junction left unmatched. In germline, CDR1 is MNHNY, CDR2 SVGAGI (reference sequence). CDR3 size: 16 residues.